Listed here are 2 T cell receptor beta chains from one sample, sequenced in a study of OX40 agonist ivuxolimab in advanced cancers. Assay: immunoSEQ multiplex PCR; the TCRdb copy retains only in-frame clones and omits some. The repertoire holds about 45,000 clones, with roughly 93% as singletons. The sample here was CD4+ or CD8+ T cells sorted from blood, taken in a trial of the OX40 agonist ivuxolimab. The receptors stem from an adult with an advanced solid tumor such as melanoma, head and neck, liver or kidney cancer.

The chain links TRBV14 to TRBJ2-5; no clear D. V dropped 1 base and J dropped 7 bases, with 7 bases sitting between them. Germline V CDR1 and CDR2: SGHDN, FVKESK. There are 12 residues in the CDR3. CDR3 residues: CASSQVSGTQYF. CDR3 in DNA: TGTGCCAGCAGCCAAGTTTCAGGGACCCAGTACTTC. The whole variable domain, filled in from reference TRBV14 and TRBJ2-5, reads EAGVTQFPSHSVIEKGQTVTLRCDPISGHDNLYWYRRVMGKEIKFLLHFVKESKQDESGMPNNRFLAERTGGTYSTLKVQPAELEDSGVYFCASSQVSGTQYFGPGTRLLVL.

The chain links TRBV15 to TRBJ1-2; TRBD1 matches 9 bases. V dropped 8 bases and J dropped 5; count of bases not matched to a gene: 3. Germline lookup yields CDR1 LNHNV and CDR2 YYDKDF (reference sequence). The CDR3 has 12 amino acids. In DNA form, the CDR3 reads TGTGCCACCGGGACAGGGAATTATGGCTACACCTTC. Amino acids: CATGTGNYGYTF.